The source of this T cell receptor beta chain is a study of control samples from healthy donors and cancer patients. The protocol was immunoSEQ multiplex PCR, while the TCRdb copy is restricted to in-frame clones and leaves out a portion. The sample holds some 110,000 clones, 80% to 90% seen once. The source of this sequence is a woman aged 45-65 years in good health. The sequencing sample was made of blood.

The CDR3 protein is CATSDEGSGANVLTF. CDR3 coding DNA: TGTGCCACCAGTGATGAGGGCTCTGGGGCCAACGTCCTGACTTTC. This chain joins TRBV24-1 and TRBJ2-6; TRBD2 is a possible D gene (5 bases). The CDR3 runs 15 residues. From germline, CDR1 is KGHDR and CDR2 SFDVKD. V lost 3 bases to trimming and J lost 0 bases, with 5 bases between them.